These T cell receptor beta chains were read from a single sample in a study of CD8+ T cells in alopecia areata. TCRdb's table, derived via immunoSEQ multiplex PCR, lists solely in-frame clones and lacks some. The sample has 100,000 to 150,000 clones; around 49% are singletons. The sample was CD8+ T cells sorted from blood, taken at week 0. These receptor sequences come from a human donor with alopecia areata. The CDR3 runs from the conserved cysteine through the conserved F or W. The order of the fields is D gene, J gene, V gene, clone size, CDR3 DNA, CDR3 protein. D genes are given only for firm matches. Clone size appears in some rows only: once, few, many, or a class for an expanded clone.

d_gene: .
j_gene: TRBJ1-2
v_gene: TRBV25-1
abundance: .
CDR3nt: TGTGCCTCAAGGGGAGGGCATCTTAACTATGGCTACACCTTC
CDR3aa: CASRGGHLNYGYTF

d_gene: .
j_gene: TRBJ1-1
v_gene: TRBV29-1
abundance: .
CDR3nt: TGCAGCGTTGAGGACAGCCTGAACACTGAAGCTTTCTTT
CDR3aa: CSVEDSLNTEAFF

d_gene: .
j_gene: TRBJ2-5
v_gene: TRBV13
abundance: once
CDR3nt: TGTGCCAGCAGCCTGGACAGAGAAGAGACCCAGTACTTC
CDR3aa: CASSLDREETQYF

d_gene: .
j_gene: TRBJ1-5
v_gene: TRBV5-1
abundance: .
CDR3nt: TGCGCCAGCAGCTTAAGCGGGGACGATCAGCCCCAGCATTTT
CDR3aa: CASSLSGDDQPQHF

d_gene: .
j_gene: TRBJ1-5
v_gene: TRBV10-3
abundance: .
CDR3nt: TGTGCCATCAGTTATGGGAAGCCCCAGCATTTT
CDR3aa: CAISYGKPQHF

d_gene: TRBD1
j_gene: TRBJ2-7
v_gene: TRBV7-9
abundance: few
CDR3nt: TGTGCCAGCAGCTCGGGACAGGGGGCCTACGAGCAGTACTTC
CDR3aa: CASSSGQGAYEQYF

d_gene: .
j_gene: TRBJ1-2
v_gene: TRBV27
abundance: .
CDR3nt: TGTGCCAGCAGTTTATGGGGTCCAGGGGACGACTATGGCTACACCTTC
CDR3aa: CASSLWGPGDDYGYTF

d_gene: .
j_gene: TRBJ2-2
v_gene: TRBV19
abundance: .
CDR3nt: TGTGCCAGTATGGGCGGCACCGGGGAGCTGTTTTTT
CDR3aa: CASMGGTGELFF

d_gene: .
j_gene: TRBJ2-5
v_gene: TRBV29-1
abundance: .
CDR3nt: TGCAGCGACAGGGTGAAGGAGACCCAGTACTTC
CDR3aa: CSDRVKETQYF

d_gene: .
j_gene: TRBJ1-1
v_gene: TRBV6-5
abundance: .
CDR3nt: TGTGCCAGCAGTTACACGACCGGGTGGGGCACTGAAGCTTTCTTT
CDR3aa: CASSYTTGWGTEAFF

d_gene: TRBD1
j_gene: TRBJ2-7
v_gene: TRBV27
abundance: .
CDR3nt: TGTGCCAGCAGTTCAGCACCGGGACAGGGATACTACGAGCAGTACTTC
CDR3aa: CASSSAPGQGYYEQYF

d_gene: TRBD1
j_gene: TRBJ1-2
v_gene: TRBV5-8
abundance: .
CDR3nt: TGTGCCAGCAGCGCCGGGACAGGGAATAGTTACACCTTC
CDR3aa: CASSAGTGNSYTF

d_gene: .
j_gene: TRBJ2-2
v_gene: TRBV13
abundance: .
CDR3nt: TGTGCCAGCAGCTCCCCTTGGGGGGACACCGGGGAGCTGTTTTTT
CDR3aa: CASSSPWGDTGELFF

d_gene: .
j_gene: TRBJ1-5
v_gene: TRBV19
abundance: few
CDR3nt: TGTGCCAGTAGTATAGATGTCGAGACAGCGGGCAATCAGCCCCAGCATTTT
CDR3aa: CASSIDVETAGNQPQHF

d_gene: .
j_gene: TRBJ1-2
v_gene: TRBV27
abundance: few
CDR3nt: TGTGCCAGCAGTTTGAGGGCAGGTTATGGCTACACCTTC
CDR3aa: CASSLRAGYGYTF

d_gene: .
j_gene: TRBJ1-3
v_gene: TRBV27
abundance: .
CDR3nt: TGTGCCAGCATAGATACGAACGGAAACACCATATATTTT
CDR3aa: CASIDTNGNTIYF

d_gene: TRBD2
j_gene: TRBJ2-5
v_gene: TRBV6-5
abundance: .
CDR3nt: TGTGCCAGCAGTTACTCAACTAGCGGTGGGGAGACCCAGTACTTC
CDR3aa: CASSYSTSGGETQYF

d_gene: .
j_gene: TRBJ2-5
v_gene: TRBV15
abundance: few
CDR3nt: TGTGCCACCAGCAAAGACAGGGAGGGGGAGACCCAGTACTTC
CDR3aa: CATSKDREGETQYF

d_gene: TRBD2
j_gene: TRBJ2-7
v_gene: TRBV23-1
abundance: few
CDR3nt: TGCGCCAGCAGTCCCGCGAGGGAGCGGGGGTCCTCCTACGAGCAGTACTTC
CDR3aa: CASSPARERGSSYEQYF

d_gene: .
j_gene: TRBJ2-3
v_gene: TRBV5-6
abundance: few
CDR3nt: TGTGCCAGCAGCTCCGGACCGGGCGGGATCACAGATACGCAGTATTTT
CDR3aa: CASSSGPGGITDTQYF

d_gene: .
j_gene: TRBJ2-7
v_gene: TRBV11-3
abundance: many
CDR3nt: TGTGCCAGCAGCCACAGGGTTGGCCACGAGCAGTACTTC
CDR3aa: CASSHRVGHEQYF

d_gene: TRBD2
j_gene: TRBJ2-5
v_gene: TRBV9
abundance: .
CDR3nt: TGTGCCAGCAGCGAGGGGACTAGCGAACAAGAGACCCAGTACTTC
CDR3aa: CASSEGTSEQETQYF

d_gene: TRBD1
j_gene: TRBJ2-1
v_gene: TRBV27
abundance: once
CDR3nt: TGTGCCAGCAGTTTATCGTTCGGGACAGGGCTCCATGAGCAGTTCTTC
CDR3aa: CASSLSFGTGLHEQFF

d_gene: .
j_gene: TRBJ1-1
v_gene: TRBV4-3
abundance: few
CDR3nt: TGCGCCAGCAGCCAAGAATCGGTTGTCGGAGCCAAAGCTTTCTTT
CDR3aa: CASSQESVVGAKAFF

d_gene: .
j_gene: TRBJ1-1
v_gene: TRBV7-9
abundance: .
CDR3nt: TGTGCCAGCAGCCCACTTCTTCCGAACACTGAAGCTTTCTTT
CDR3aa: CASSPLLPNTEAFF

d_gene: .
j_gene: TRBJ1-6
v_gene: TRBV27
abundance: .
CDR3nt: TGTGCCAGCAGTTTCTGGAATTCACCCCTCCACTTT
CDR3aa: CASSFWNSPLHF

d_gene: TRBD1
j_gene: TRBJ2-5
v_gene: TRBV19
abundance: .
CDR3nt: TGTGCCAGTAGTATAGATGGGACAGCGCCATACGAGACCCAGTACTTC
CDR3aa: CASSIDGTAPYETQYF

d_gene: .
j_gene: TRBJ1-1
v_gene: TRBV7-6
abundance: .
CDR3nt: TGTGCCAGCAGCTCACAGTACCGAAAAGGGGTGAACACTGAAGCTTTCTTT
CDR3aa: CASSSQYRKGVNTEAFF

d_gene: TRBD2
j_gene: TRBJ2-1
v_gene: TRBV11-2
abundance: .
CDR3nt: TGTGCCAGCAGCTCGGCGACTAGCGGACTCTACAATGAGCAGTTCTTC
CDR3aa: CASSSATSGLYNEQFF

d_gene: .
j_gene: TRBJ1-2
v_gene: TRBV6-5
abundance: .
CDR3nt: TGTGCCAGCAGTGTTTCCAGAGGGTATGGCTACACCTTC
CDR3aa: CASSVSRGYGYTF

d_gene: .
j_gene: TRBJ1-5
v_gene: TRBV2
abundance: .
CDR3nt: TGTGCCAGCAGTGAAGGGGAGTGGCCCAATCAGCCCCAGCATTTT
CDR3aa: CASSEGEWPNQPQHF

d_gene: .
j_gene: TRBJ2-3
v_gene: TRBV7-7
abundance: few
CDR3nt: TGTGCTAGCAGCTTAGGACCGTCTCGCACAGATACGCAGTATTTT
CDR3aa: CASSLGPSRTDTQYF

d_gene: .
j_gene: TRBJ1-1
v_gene: TRBV29-1
abundance: .
CDR3nt: TGCAGCGTTGTCTTAGAGCAGGGAAGGAACACTGAAGCTTTCTTT
CDR3aa: CSVVLEQGRNTEAFF

d_gene: .
j_gene: TRBJ1-6
v_gene: TRBV27
abundance: .
CDR3nt: TGTGCCACCTTGGGGCATCTTAATTCACCCCTCCACTTT
CDR3aa: CATLGHLNSPLHF

d_gene: TRBD2
j_gene: TRBJ2-1
v_gene: TRBV7-9
abundance: few
CDR3nt: TGTGCCAGCAGCTCACCCACCAGACTAGCGTTTGATGAGCAGTTCTTC
CDR3aa: CASSSPTRLAFDEQFF

d_gene: TRBD2
j_gene: TRBJ2-7
v_gene: TRBV27
abundance: .
CDR3nt: TGTGCCAGCAGTTCCGGGACTAGGGACCACGAGCAGTACTTC
CDR3aa: CASSSGTRDHEQYF

d_gene: TRBD1
j_gene: TRBJ1-2
v_gene: TRBV29-1
abundance: .
CDR3nt: TGCAGCGTGGGACAGGGGAATGGCTACACCTTC
CDR3aa: CSVGQGNGYTF

d_gene: TRBD1
j_gene: TRBJ2-3
v_gene: TRBV29-1
abundance: .
CDR3nt: TGCAGCGCCAGGGACAGTAGAAATACAGATACGCAGTATTTT
CDR3aa: CSARDSRNTDTQYF

d_gene: TRBD1
j_gene: TRBJ1-1
v_gene: TRBV7-9
abundance: few
CDR3nt: TGTGCCAGCAGCACCCGGGACAGGATCACTGAAGCTTTCTTT
CDR3aa: CASSTRDRITEAFF

d_gene: .
j_gene: TRBJ2-1
v_gene: TRBV29-1
abundance: .
CDR3nt: TGCAGCGGCTTGGACGATGAGCAGTTCTTC
CDR3aa: CSGLDDEQFF